One and the same sample provided the 25 T cell receptor beta chains below, sequenced in a study of Graves' ophthalmopathy and Graves' hyperthyroidism. As the template, RNA transcripts were used to amplify TCR beta CDR3 regions. Following a first-round RT-PCR that used HTBI primers, a second-round multiplex PCR was carried out. TCRdb analysed the multiplex PCR reads with MiXCR anew, one entry per CDR3 protein. The repertoire includes hundreds of thousands of distinct CDR3 sequences, around a fifth of them detected once, and around 3.1% sits in the top ten. The sequenced material came from peripheral blood. The receptors come from a young woman with stable Graves' hyperthyroidism.

This clonotype was recorded many times. V and J are TRBV25-1 and TRBJ2-2; either TRBD1 or TRBD2 may fit D (6 bases each). The CDR3 consists of 15 residues. Trimming took off 1 base at V and 4 bases at J, with 10 bases between the two ends. Germline loops: CDR1 MGHDK, CDR2 SYGVNS. This CDR3 reads CASSESRGGTGELFF. CDR3 DNA: TGTGCCAGCAGTGAATCCAGGGGAGGCACCGGGGAGCTGTTTTTT.

This clonotype was counted ten times or more. At one end, the junction sequence differs from germline, possibly due to a read error. The CDR3 sequence is CASRFNQGTGLYEQYF. Here the CDR3 DNA reads TGCGCCAGCCGCTTCAATCAAGGGACAGGGCTGTACGAGCAGTACTTC. The rearrangement joins TRBV5-1 to TRBJ2-7; TRBD1 aligns across 9 bases. CDR1 is SGHRS, CDR2 YFSETQ, per germline. The CDR3 has 16 residues. Full variable domain (rest looked up from reference TRBV5-1 and TRBJ2-7): KAGVTQTPRYLIKTRGQQVTLSCSPISGHRSVSWYQQTPGQGLQFLFEYFSETQRNKGNFPGRFSGRQFSNSRSEMNVSTLELGDSALYLCASRFNQGTGLYEQYFGPGTRLTVT.

This clonotype was picked up many times. The chain recombines TRBV6-5 with TRBJ2-7; D is uncertain. Germline V gene sequence: CDR1 MNHEY, CDR2 SVGAGI. This CDR3 spans 13 amino acids. The V end lost 6 bases, the J end lost 0 bases, and 9 bases lay between the germline ends. CDR3 protein: CASRPMDSYEQYF. CDR3 coding DNA: TGTGCCAGCAGACCTATGGACTCCTACGAGCAGTACTTC.

This clonotype was detected ten times or more. The chain employs TRBV20-1 and TRBJ2-7, with 10 bases aligning to TRBD2. CDR3 length: 13 amino acids. V shed 2 bases and J 6 bases; nucleotides not matched to a gene: 4. Germline CDR1 reads DFQATT; CDR2 reads SNEGSKA (reference sequence). CDR3 nucleotide sequence: TGCAGTGCTAGACTAGCGGGAGATGGCGAGCAGTACTTC. Amino acids: CSARLAGDGEQYF.

This clonotype showed up many times. The chain carries TRBV4-1 and TRBJ1-1; D call uncertain. The CDR3 totals 16 residues. In germline, CDR1 is MGHRA, CDR2 YSYEKL. Deletions cut 1 base from V and 0 bases from J, with 12 bases between. CDR3 protein: CASSQGYGVMNTEAFF. The CDR3 DNA is TGCGCCAGCAGCCAAGGTTACGGCGTGATGAACACTGAAGCTTTCTTT.

This clonotype occurred many times. This rearrangement joins TRBV9 to TRBJ2-7; 8 positions agree with TRBD1. The junction had 10 bases not matched to a gene; V was cut back by 5 bases and J by 3 bases. The CDR3 consists of 15 residues. The germline V gene encodes CDR1 SGDLS and CDR2 YYNGEE. The CDR3 nucleotides are TGTGCCAGCAGTGCAGACGGGACAGGAAACTACGAGCAGTACTTC. It is translated as CASSADGTGNYEQYF.

This clonotype was counted many times. CDR3: CASSSDFGVVAFF. In nucleotides, the CDR3 is TGTGCCAGCAGTTCCGATTTTGGGGTTGTAGCTTTCTTT. The V and J genes are TRBV27 and TRBJ1-1, with no clear D. Germline loops: CDR1 MNHEY, CDR2 SMNVEV (reference sequence). V was clipped by 4 bases and J by 10 bases, with 16 bases between them. This CDR3 has 13 residues.

This clonotype has a count of ten or more. The CDR3 coding sequence is TGTGCCTGGAGAACCACAGGGAATGGTGGCTACACCTTC. It codes for CAWRTTGNGGYTF. The chain has TRBV30 and TRBJ1-2, with D possibly TRBD1 on 6 matching bases. Trimming removed 3 bases from V and 7 bases from J, with 15 bases in between. This CDR3 comprises 13 residues. The germline gives CDR1 GTSNPN, CDR2 SVGIG (reference sequence).

The V gene is TRBV2, the J gene TRBJ2-7, with 13 bases identical to TRBD2. Unmatched junction bases numbered 8, after V lost 6 bases and J lost 0 bases. Germline V lookup: CDR1 SNHLY, CDR2 FYNNEI. The CDR3 is 17 amino acids. CDR3 sequence: CASRVGLAGWSSYEQYF. The DNA for the CDR3 is TGTGCCAGCAGAGTGGGACTAGCGGGATGGAGCTCCTACGAGCAGTACTTC.

This clonotype was detected many times. The rearrangement joins TRBV11-1 to TRBJ1-1; TRBD1 matches 7 bases. Germline lookup yields CDR1 SGHAT and CDR2 FQDESV (reference sequence). J lost 4 bases, V lost 3 bases, and 5 bases had no gene match. CDR3 length: 14 amino acids. CDR3 sequence (DNA): TGTGCCAGCAGCTTGACAGGGTATCGCACTGAAGCTTTCTTT. Translating gives CASSLTGYRTEAFF.

In its sample, this clonotype was seen many times. The chain couples TRBV10-3 to TRBJ2-5, with 8 bases that match TRBD2. Per the germline V gene, CDR1 is ENHRY and CDR2 is SYGVKD. This CDR3 has 15 residues. J lost 5 bases, V lost 0 bases, and 5 bases had no gene match. CDR3 sequence: CAISESTGGPETQYF. The DNA of the CDR3 is TGTGCCATCAGTGAGTCGACGGGAGGGCCTGAGACCCAGTACTTC.

The J gene is TRBJ1-2, the V gene TRBV5-1; D call uncertain. Trimming shortened V by 6 bases and J by 8 bases, and 11 bases separated the two germline ends. CDR1 SGHRS and CDR2 YFSETQ come from the germline V gene. The length of the CDR3 is 11 residues. In DNA, the CDR3 is TGCGCCAGCACGGCGGGGATGGGCTACACCTTC. It yields the protein CASTAGMGYTF.

The sample holds a few counts of this clonotype. This sequence joins TRBV12-3 or TRBV12-4 and TRBJ2-3; no reliable D call. Trimming took 10 bases from V and 4 from J, leaving 12 bases between them. This CDR3 comprises 12 residues. CDR3 sequence reads: CATGSGADTQYF. CDR3 nucleotide sequence: TGTGCCACAGGTTCGGGCGCAGATACGCAGTATTTT.

The chain recombines TRBV20-1 with TRBJ1-1; D unresolved. Germline values: CDR1 DFQATT, CDR2 SNEGSKA (reference sequence). Trimming cost V 6 bases and J 3 bases, with 8 bases left between them. The CDR3 contains 11 residues. CDR3 sequence (DNA): TGCAGTGCCCTAGGGTACACTGAAGCTTTCTTT. Translated: CSALGYTEAFF.

This clonotype was observed at least ten times. This chain joins TRBV4-1 and TRBJ2-2, with 9 bases lining up with TRBD2. In germline, CDR1 is MGHRA, CDR2 YSYEKL. V shed 0 bases, J shed 0 bases, and the junction held 5 bases outside the gene matches. The CDR3 has 18 amino acids. The CDR3, as DNA: TGCGCCAGCAGCCAAGAGGCGGCTAGCGGGGCGAACACCGGGGAGCTGTTTTTT. This translates into CASSQEAASGANTGELFF.

This clonotype appeared many times. The chain employs TRBV12-3 or TRBV12-4 and TRBJ2-5; a weak D match, TRBD1 (5 bases). This CDR3 is 13 amino acids long. Between the trimmed V and J ends, which lost 6 bases and 2 bases, there was a span of 10 bases. CDR3: CASSLRTQETQYF. As DNA, the CDR3 is TGTGCCAGCAGCCTGAGGACACAAGAGACCCAGTACTTC.

This clonotype was seen at least ten times. The CDR3 region has the DNA TGTGCCAGCAGTGAAGCGCTTGGGGGCTTTAACACTGAAGCTTTCTTT. Protein product: CASSEALGGFNTEAFF. V is TRBV6-1 and J is TRBJ1-1, with a possible D match to TRBD1 (6 bases). The germline V gene has CDR1 MNHNS and CDR2 SASEGT. V gave up 0 bases and J gave up 2 bases, with 13 bases separating them. The CDR3 loop spans 16 amino acids.

This clonotype was observed many times. The J gene is TRBJ2-7, the V gene TRBV7-9; tentative D call: TRBD2 (7 bases). The ends were cut back, 5 bases at V and 5 bases at J, with 16 bases in the middle. The CDR3 is made up of 14 amino acids. Germline V lookup: CDR1 SEHNR, CDR2 FQNEAQ (reference sequence). The CDR3: CASSPRGGGDEQYF. DNA for the CDR3: TGTGCCAGCAGCCCTCGGGGAGGGGGGGACGAGCAGTACTTC.

This clonotype came up many times. This chain joins TRBV6-5 and TRBJ1-1; D call uncertain. V lost 7 bases, J lost 3 bases, and 12 bases lay in between. CDR3 length: 13 residues. The germline V gene has CDR1 MNHEY and CDR2 SVGAGI. CDR3 coding DNA: TGTGCCAGCACGACGGGAGGCTACACTGAAGCTTTCTTT. This translates into CASTTGGYTEAFF.

Ten or more counts support this clonotype. This chain joins TRBV2 and TRBJ2-7; the match to TRBD2 covers 7 bases. Trimming took 4 bases from V and 6 from J; bases not matched to a gene: 3. Germline V CDR1 and CDR2: SNHLY, FYNNEI. This CDR3 has 12 residues. CDR3 sequence (DNA): TGTGCCAGCAGTGCTTGGGGGGGCGAGCAGTACTTC. Its translation is CASSAWGGEQYF.

This clonotype was seen ten or more times. J is TRBJ2-5 and V is TRBV7-2; perhaps TRBD1 as D (6 bases). There are 14 residues in the CDR3. Trimming pared 2 bases from V and 5 bases from J, leaving 12 bases between. In germline, CDR1 is SGHTA, CDR2 FQGNSA. The DNA of the CDR3 is TGTGCCAGCAGCTTAAGAACAGGGTGGGAGACCCAGTACTTC. Its translation: CASSLRTGWETQYF.

This clonotype was observed many times. V usage is TRBV6-5 and J usage is TRBJ1-2; tentatively, D is TRBD1 (5 bases). Trimming left V 6 bases short and J 3 bases short, with 11 bases between. Germline V lookup: CDR1 MNHEY, CDR2 SVGAGI. The CDR3 has 13 amino acids. Here the CDR3 DNA reads TGTGCCAGCAGGGGGTCGACAGACTATGGCTACACCTTC. This codes for CASRGSTDYGYTF.

This clonotype was picked up many times. The chain couples TRBV6-2 or TRBV6-3 to TRBJ1-5; D possibly corresponds to TRBD1 (6 bases). Germline CDR1 MNHEY, CDR2 SVGEGT. The CDR3 runs 12 residues. V was cut by 2 bases and J by 7 bases, with 6 bases left in between. The CDR3 loop reads CASSYGQQPQHF. The CDR3 DNA is TGTGCCAGCAGTTACGGACAGCAGCCCCAGCATTTT.

Ten or more counts support this clonotype. This CDR3 reads CSATLFWGRLETQYF. Here the CDR3 DNA reads TGCAGTGCTACCCTATTTTGGGGAAGACTAGAGACCCAGTACTTC. The chain combines TRBV20-1 with TRBJ2-5; D gene uncertain. V was trimmed by 4 bases and J by 4 bases, leaving 19 bases between them. Looked up from germline, CDR1 is DFQATT and CDR2 is SNEGSKA (reference sequence). The CDR3 sequence is 15 residues long.

In its sample, this clonotype was seen many times. The chain couples TRBV14 to TRBJ1-6, with 8 positions matching TRBD1. Germline V CDR1 and CDR2: SGHDN, FVKESK. V was clipped by 5 bases and J by 13 bases; unmatched bases: 10. This CDR3 is built from 14 residues. CDR3 sequence: CASSRRQGMTPLHF. The DNA for the CDR3 is TGTGCCAGCAGCAGGAGACAGGGGATGACGCCCCTCCACTTT.